A single sample gave rise to the 3 T cell receptor beta chains below, sequenced in a study of blood T cells in healthy people across ages. The second PCR ran roughly 6 to 11 cycles with a sample-barcoded 5' primer and J-beta primers. One entry per CDR3 protein, called by TCRdb with MiXCR from the 5' RACE reads. The sample carries about 1,400,000 distinct CDR3 sequences, 42% recorded once. Sequenced sample: blood. These receptors were obtained from a woman under 30 in good health.

The chain combines TRBV12-3 or TRBV12-4 with TRBJ1-2, with D unresolved. Trimming removed 6 bases from V and 4 bases from J, with 12 bases in between. The CDR3 spans 13 residues. The CDR3 DNA reads TGTGCCAGCAGCCCGGGGAAGTTCTATGGCTACACCTTC. Residues: CASSPGKFYGYTF.

This clonotype was observed a few times. The chain recombines TRBV4-1 with TRBJ1-5; no clear D gene. The CDR3 runs to 15 residues. V was trimmed by 3 bases and J by 0 bases, leaving 9 bases between them. Germline CDR1 and CDR2: MGHRA and YSYEKL. This CDR3 reads CASSQGLYSNQPQHF. CDR3 nucleotide sequence: TGCGCCAGCAGCCAGGGATTGTATAGCAATCAGCCCCAGCATTTT.

About this clonotype itself: A much larger clonotype is one base distant, so this may be a read error. This chain joins TRBV6-5 and TRBJ2-5, with TRBD2 matching 12 bases. The CDR3 runs 13 residues. The germline V gene encodes CDR1 MNHEY and CDR2 SVGAGI. Unmatched junction bases numbered 0, after V lost 6 bases and J lost 4 bases. Here the CDR3 reads CASRTSGGETQYF. The CDR3 region has the DNA TGTGCCAGCAGGACTAGCGGGGGAGAGACCCAGTACTTC.